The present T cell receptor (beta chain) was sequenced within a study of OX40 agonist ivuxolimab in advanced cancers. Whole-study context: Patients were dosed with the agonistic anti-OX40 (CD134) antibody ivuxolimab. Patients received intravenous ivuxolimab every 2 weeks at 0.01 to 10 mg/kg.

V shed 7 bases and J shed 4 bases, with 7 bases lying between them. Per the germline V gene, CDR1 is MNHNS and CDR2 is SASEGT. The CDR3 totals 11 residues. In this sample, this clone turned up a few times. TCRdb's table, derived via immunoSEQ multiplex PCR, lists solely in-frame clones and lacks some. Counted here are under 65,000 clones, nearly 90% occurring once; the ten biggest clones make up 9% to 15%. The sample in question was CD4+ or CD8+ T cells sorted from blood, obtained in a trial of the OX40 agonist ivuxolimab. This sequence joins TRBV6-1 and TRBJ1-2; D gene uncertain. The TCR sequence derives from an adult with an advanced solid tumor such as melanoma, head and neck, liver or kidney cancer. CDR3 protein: CASKIVYGYTF. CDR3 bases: TGTGCCAGCAAAATTGTCTATGGCTACACCTTC.